One and the same sample provided the 32 T cell receptor beta chains below, sequenced in a study of blood T cell repertoires in COVID-19. The assay was immunoSEQ multiplex PCR, and TCRdb's table has in-frame clones only and misses some. Here the sample spans just under 350,000 clones, around four fifths being singletons. Specimen: peripheral blood. The receptors come from a man aged 25-45 years with active or convalescent COVID-19.

Only a few counts were recorded for this clone. The CDR3 nucleotides read TGTGCCAGCGGGGAGAAGCTTATGAACACTGAAGCTTTCTTT. Translation gives CASGEKLMNTEAFF. The rearrangement links TRBV9 to TRBJ1-1, with no clear D. V lost 7 bases, J lost 0 bases, and 13 bases lay in between. The CDR3 has 14 amino acids. The germline V gene encodes CDR1 SGDLS and CDR2 YYNGEE.

The chain recombines TRBV7-8 with TRBJ2-5, with 8 bases fitting TRBD2. Unmatched junction bases numbered 8, after V lost 6 bases and J lost 5 bases. Germline V gene data show CDR1 as SGHVS and CDR2 as FQNEAQ. CDR3 length: 14 residues. Here the CDR3 DNA reads TGTGCCAGCAGGCATAGCGGGATCGGGGAGACCCAGTACTTC. Translated, it gives CASRHSGIGETQYF.

The chain combines TRBV5-1 with TRBJ1-2; D might be TRBD1 (5 bases). The V end was cut by 4 bases, the J end by 3 bases, with 13 bases between. The CDR3 runs to 14 residues. The germline V gene has CDR1 SGHRS and CDR2 YFSETQ. The CDR3 protein is CASSAGTLYYGYTF. DNA for the CDR3: TGCGCCAGCAGCGCGGGGACCCTGTACTATGGCTACACCTTC.

In regard to this clone: Different DNA sequences within this sample yield the same CDR3. The chain combines TRBV5-1 with TRBJ2-7, with TRBD2 as a possible D gene (6 bases). CDR1 SGHRS and CDR2 YFSETQ come from the germline V gene. This CDR3 contains 15 residues. Deletions cut 0 bases from V and 0 bases from J, with 10 bases between. The CDR3 nucleotides read TGCGCCAGCAGCTTGGCTGCGGGGAGCTCCTACGAGCAGTACTTC. Its protein product is CASSLAAGSSYEQYF.

This clone appeared a few times. The chain combines TRBV9 with TRBJ1-1; possible D gene TRBD1, 5 bases. The CDR3 totals 16 residues. Trimming removed 1 base from V and 5 bases from J, with 18 bases in between. Germline CDR1 and CDR2: SGDLS and YYNGEE. The CDR3 reads CASSVRPYTGGTEAFF. DNA for the CDR3: TGTGCCAGCAGCGTAAGACCCTACACCGGGGGAACTGAAGCTTTCTTT.

This clone was seen only a few times. CDR3 DNA sequence: TGTGCCAGTAGTTTTTCCGGGACAGATTATTATGGCTACACCTTC. It encodes CASSFSGTDYYGYTF. This sequence joins TRBV19 and TRBJ1-2, with 7 nucleotides matching TRBD1. After removal of 5 bases from V and 5 bases from J, the junction contained 11 bases not matched to a gene. This CDR3 is built from 15 residues. Germline V gene data show CDR1 as LNHDA and CDR2 as SQIVND (reference sequence). Supplemented by reference TRBV19 and TRBJ1-2, the full variable domain reads DGGITQSPKYLFRKEGQNVTLSCEQNLNHDAMYWYRQDPGQGLRLIYYSQIVNDFQKGDIAEGYSVSREKKESFPLTVTSAQKNPTAFYLCASSFSGTDYYGYTFGSGTRLTVV.

This clone occurred once. V gene TRBV24-1 combines with J gene TRBJ1-5; 9 bases fit TRBD1. The trim removed 3 bases at V and 4 bases at J, leaving 6 bases unmatched. Germline V gives CDR1 KGHDR, CDR2 SFDVKD. The CDR3 is 16 amino acids. This CDR3 reads CATSDGGTGSNQPQHF. The CDR3 DNA follows: TGTGCCACCAGTGATGGCGGGACAGGGAGTAATCAGCCCCAGCATTTT.

The gene calls are TRBV27 and TRBJ2-1; 9 bases map to TRBD2. This CDR3 comprises 15 residues. Germline CDR1 and CDR2: MNHEY and SMNVEV (reference sequence). Unmatched junction bases numbered 7, after V lost 3 bases and J lost 7 bases. CDR3 in amino acids: CASSFGAGGGNEQFF. The CDR3 bases are TGTGCCAGCAGTTTCGGAGCGGGAGGAGGGAATGAGCAGTTCTTC.

The rearrangement uses TRBV18 and TRBJ1-1; D possibly corresponds to TRBD1 (6 bases). V shed 2 bases and J shed 10 bases, with 11 bases lying between them. The CDR3 consists of 12 residues. CDR1 is KGHSH, CDR2 LQKENI, per germline. The DNA of the CDR3 is TGTGCCAGCTCACCAGACAGGTTTAGAGCTTTCTTT. Amino acid sequence: CASSPDRFRAFF.

The chain's CDR3 is CASSLVGGIGNTIYF. CDR3 sequence (DNA): TGTGCCAGCAGCTTAGTGGGGGGGATCGGAAACACCATATATTTT. The chain links TRBV9 to TRBJ1-3; tentative D call: TRBD1 (5 bases). CDR3 length: 15 amino acids. The germline V gene has CDR1 SGDLS and CDR2 YYNGEE. The V end lost 4 bases, the J end lost 4 bases, and 15 bases lay between the germline ends.

The genes are TRBV4-2 and TRBJ2-1; a weak D match, TRBD2 (6 bases). Per the germline V gene, CDR1 is LGHNA and CDR2 is YNFKEQ. Between the trimmed V and J ends, which lost 4 bases and 10 bases, there was a span of 11 bases. CDR3 length: 12 residues. CDR3 amino acids: CASSPGSGEQFF. For the CDR3, the DNA is TGTGCCAGCAGCCCGGGGAGCGGGGAGCAGTTCTTC.

The chain links TRBV6-5 to TRBJ1-4; TRBD1 might be the D (5 bases). Germline loops: CDR1 MNHEY, CDR2 SVGAGI. The CDR3 extends over 13 amino acids. The germline V and J ends were trimmed by 6 bases and 8 bases, with 13 bases remaining between them. This CDR3 reads CASSPFGGEKLFF. CDR3 coding DNA: TGTGCCAGCAGCCCATTCGGGGGGGAAAAACTGTTTTTT.

This clone occurred once. This sequence joins TRBV4-1 and TRBJ2-3, with 8 bases aligning to TRBD2. Germline V gives CDR1 MGHRA, CDR2 YSYEKL. V lost 2 bases, J lost 0 bases, and 7 bases stayed unmatched. CDR3 length: 17 residues. Written as DNA, the CDR3 is TGCGCCAGCAGCCAATTAAAAGCGGGAGCTAGCACAGATACGCAGTATTTT. This gives the protein CASSQLKAGASTDTQYF.

The genes are TRBV12-3 or TRBV12-4 and TRBJ2-1; D perhaps matches TRBD2 (6 bases). The V end lost 6 bases, the J end lost 7 bases, and 13 bases lay between the germline ends. The CDR3 totals 13 residues. The CDR3 here is CASSPWGENEQFF. As DNA, the CDR3 is TGTGCCAGCAGCCCGTGGGGGGAGAATGAGCAGTTCTTC.

The chain has TRBV28 and TRBJ1-5; TRBD1 agrees at 12 bases. Germline-derived CDR1 and CDR2 are MDHEN and SYDVKM. This CDR3 contains 16 residues. V dropped 8 bases and J dropped 3; count of bases not matched to a gene: 8. The DNA of the CDR3 is TGTGCCAGCTCTCCGGGACAGGGGGCCTCCAATCAGCCCCAGCATTTT. Translating gives CASSPGQGASNQPQHF.

This sequence joins TRBV5-6 and TRBJ1-3; TRBD1 agrees at 8 bases. The CDR3 has 13 residues. Germline trimming cut 4 bases from V and 11 bases from J; bases unmatched to any gene: 8. Germline lookup yields CDR1 SGHDT and CDR2 YYEEEE. This chain's CDR3 is CASSPGQGRAIYF. For the CDR3, the DNA is TGTGCCAGCAGCCCCGGACAGGGAAGGGCCATATATTTT.

This clone was counted many times. The chain carries TRBV11-1 and TRBJ2-7; D is ambiguous. The CDR3 has 13 amino acids. Germline V gene lookup returns CDR1 SGHAT and CDR2 FQDESV (reference sequence). Trimming shortened V by 3 bases and J by 6 bases, and 12 bases separated the two germline ends. CDR3 bases: TGTGCCAGCAGCTTCCAAAGTACGGGCGAGCAGTACTTC. Translating gives CASSFQSTGEQYF.

This clone was detected a few times. The chain links TRBV5-5 to TRBJ2-1; 9 bases fit TRBD1. J gave up 4 bases and V 3 bases, and 5 bases lay outside the gene matches. The CDR3 length is 15 residues. Germline V gene data show CDR1 as SGHKS and CDR2 as YYEKEE (reference sequence). CDR3 loop: CASSYDRGRYNEQFF. In DNA form, the CDR3 reads TGTGCCAGCAGCTACGACAGGGGGAGATACAATGAGCAGTTCTTC.

The chain carries TRBV6-5 and TRBJ1-1; 10 bases agree with TRBD1. The CDR3 spans 15 residues. Germline assignment: CDR1 MNHEY and CDR2 SVGAGI. The junction had 6 bases not matched to a gene; V was cut back by 2 bases and J by 6 bases. The CDR3 DNA sequence: TGTGCCAGCAGTTACGGGGACAGGGGAGGGCCTGAAGCTTTCTTT. This gives the protein CASSYGDRGGPEAFF.

The genes are TRBV5-6 and TRBJ2-7, with 10 bases aligning to TRBD1. The junction had 5 bases not matched to a gene; V was cut back by 3 bases and J by 2 bases. In germline, CDR1 is SGHDT, CDR2 YYEEEE. CDR3 length equals 15 residues. In DNA form, the CDR3 reads TGTGCCAGCAGCTACCGGGACAGGGGACCCTACGAGCAGTACTTC. Translating it yields CASSYRDRGPYEQYF.

There are a few counts of this clone. The rearrangement joins TRBV7-2 to TRBJ1-2; D call uncertain. V lost 2 bases, J lost 5 bases, and 9 bases lay in between. Germline values: CDR1 SGHTA, CDR2 FQGNSA. This CDR3 region has 13 residues. CDR3 bases: TGTGCCAGCAGCTTACCCCAAACTTATGGCTACACCTTC. This encodes CASSLPQTYGYTF. Drawing the rest from reference TRBV7-2 and TRBJ1-2, the complete variable domain is GAGVSQSPSNKVTEKGKDVELRCDPISGHTALYWYRQSLGQGLEFLIYFQGNSAPDKSGLPSDRFSAERTGGSVSTLTIQRTQQEDSAVYLCASSLPQTYGYTFGSGTRLTVV.

V usage is TRBV3-1 (or the pseudogene TRBV3-2) and J usage is TRBJ2-7; TRBD1 might be the D (5 bases). V was cut by 1 base and J by 3 bases, with 13 bases left in between. Germline loops: CDR1 LGHDT, CDR2 YNNKEL (reference sequence). The CDR3 is made up of 15 amino acids. The CDR3 nucleotides read TGTGCCAGCAGCCAAGTCCAGGGATGGGGCTACGAGCAGTACTTC. Amino acids: CASSQVQGWGYEQYF.

The gene calls are TRBV18 and TRBJ2-7; D gene unclear. The V end lost 2 bases, the J end lost 7 bases, and 9 bases lay between the germline ends. The germline V gene has CDR1 KGHSH and CDR2 LQKENI. CDR3 length equals 12 residues. CDR3 in amino acids: CASSPDTGEQYF. CDR3 coding DNA: TGTGCCAGCTCACCAGATACCGGGGAGCAGTACTTC.

The V call is TRBV21-1, the J call TRBJ1-1. TRBV21-1 constitutes a pseudogene. This CDR3 has 16 amino acids. The CDR3 here is CASSKRIGCRNTEAFF. Here the CDR3 DNA reads TGTGCCAGCAGCAAAAGGATCGGGTGTAGAAACACTGAAGCTTTCTTT.

This chain uses TRBV27 with TRBJ2-7, with D maybe TRBD1 (6 bases). The CDR3 is made up of 13 amino acids. V shed 7 bases and J shed 2 bases, with 12 bases lying between them. Germline V gives CDR1 MNHEY, CDR2 SMNVEV (reference sequence). In DNA, the CDR3 is TGTGCCAGCATATTTGACAGGACCTACGAGCAGTACTTC. This sequence encodes CASIFDRTYEQYF.

The chain links TRBV19 to TRBJ2-7; D unclear. The CDR3 runs to 13 residues. Trimming took off 1 base at V and 0 bases at J, with 4 bases between the two ends. The germline gives CDR1 LNHDA, CDR2 SQIVND (reference sequence). DNA of the CDR3: TGTGCCAGTAGTATAGGGCCCTCCTACGAGCAGTACTTC. This sequence encodes CASSIGPSYEQYF.

This clone has a single count. V and J are TRBV5-1 and TRBJ1-6; maybe TRBD1 (5 bases). The CDR3 contains 14 residues. With 5 bases removed from V and 6 bases from J, the gap between germline ends came to 12 bases. Germline-derived CDR1 and CDR2 are SGHRS and YFSETQ. CDR3 region: CASRLTASNSPLHF. The CDR3 DNA reads as TGCGCCAGCAGATTGACAGCCTCTAATTCACCCCTCCACTTT.

The chain employs TRBV28 and TRBJ1-4; TRBD1 might be the D (5 bases). The CDR3 extends over 15 amino acids. Germline V gene data show CDR1 as MDHEN and CDR2 as SYDVKM. V was trimmed by 4 bases and J by 0 bases, leaving 9 bases between them. Here the CDR3 DNA reads TGTGCCAGCAGTTCGGGGGGAGCAACTAATGAAAAACTGTTTTTT. As protein: CASSSGGATNEKLFF.

The rearrangement uses TRBV4-3 and TRBJ2-3; TRBD2 is a possible D gene (5 bases). Germline CDR1 and CDR2: LGHNA and YSLEER. The CDR3 is 14 amino acids. Trimming stripped 4 bases from V and 2 bases from J, with 10 bases between. The CDR3 is CASSPLASTDTQYF. The CDR3 DNA is TGCGCCAGCAGCCCCCTAGCTTCCACAGATACGCAGTATTTT.

V gene TRBV7-8 combines with J gene TRBJ1-1; 9 positions match TRBD1. The CDR3 is 14 amino acids. Germline CDR1 is SGHVS and CDR2 is FQNEAQ. Unmatched junction bases numbered 6, after V lost 9 bases and J lost 1 base. For the CDR3, the DNA is TGTGCCAGTTTCGACAGGGGGGCGAACACTGAAGCTTTCTTT. Encoded protein: CASFDRGANTEAFF.

The chain uses TRBV18 and TRBJ1-5, with a tentative D call TRBD1 (6 bases). The CDR3 is 15 residues long. Germline V gene lookup returns CDR1 KGHSH and CDR2 LQKENI. Trimming left V 5 bases short and J 4 bases short, with 15 bases between. The CDR3 region is CASSAAGGGNQPQHF. The CDR3 nucleotides read TGTGCCAGCTCAGCCGCGGGAGGGGGTAATCAGCCCCAGCATTTT.

V gene TRBV27 combines with J gene TRBJ1-6; perhaps TRBD1 as D (5 bases). V was cut by 5 bases and J by 0 bases, with 11 bases left in between. Germline loops: CDR1 MNHEY, CDR2 SMNVEV (reference sequence). There are 16 residues in the CDR3. CDR3 residues: CASSPGGSSYNSPLHF. CDR3 DNA sequence: TGTGCCAGCAGTCCCGGGGGGAGCTCCTATAATTCACCCCTCCACTTT.